The 6 T cell receptor beta chains below come from one sample, sequenced in a study of identical twins. One entry per CDR3 protein results from TCRdb running MiXCR on the 5' RACE reads. This table has over 550,000 distinct CDR3 sequences, under 8.5% appearing once. This same sample was also part of a study on yellow fever vaccine responses in identical twins.

The sample comprised PBMCs. Receptor source: a woman aged 18-29 years in good health.

The chain links TRBV10-2 to TRBJ2-7, with TRBD1 matching 9 bases. Trimming removed 2 bases from V and 6 bases from J; junction bases left unmatched: 8. The CDR3 is 15 residues long. The germline V gene encodes CDR1 WSHSY and CDR2 SAAADI. CDR3 DNA sequence: TGCGCCAGCAGTGAGGGCCTGACAGGGGGAGGCGAGCAGTACGTC. Translating it yields CASSEGLTGGGEQYV.

This clonotype appeared a few times. The chain joins TRBV4-2 to TRBJ2-3; 10 bases line up with TRBD1. V lost 1 base, J lost 3 bases, and 4 bases stayed unmatched. Germline V gene lookup returns CDR1 LGHNA and CDR2 YNFKEQ. The CDR3 is 16 residues long. CDR3 sequence reads: CASSQVSGQGTDTQYF. In DNA, the CDR3 is TGTGCCAGCAGCCAAGTCTCGGGACAGGGGACAGATACGCAGTATTTT.

The J gene is TRBJ2-5, the V gene TRBV5-1, with 8 bases that match TRBD2. The CDR3 runs to 16 residues. Germline lookup yields CDR1 SGHRS and CDR2 YFSETQ. V lost 0 bases and J lost 5; bases outside the gene matches: 9. CDR3 loop: CASSLEAGDLGETQYF. CDR3 nucleotides: TGCGCCAGCAGCTTGGAAGCGGGAGACCTCGGGGAGACCCAGTACTTC.

This clonotype has more than one count but fewer than ten. The V call is TRBV6-5, the J call TRBJ1-2; D gene unclear. Per germline, CDR1 MNHEY and CDR2 SVGAGI. The V and J ends lost 0 bases and 1 base respectively, with 6 bases between them. The CDR3 is 14 residues long. CDR3 sequence (DNA): TGTGCCAGCAGTTACTCGACGCTTAACTATGGCTACACCTTC. It specifies CASSYSTLNYGYTF.

Only a few counts were recorded for this clonotype. Since the CDR3 does not end with the conserved phenylalanine or tryptophan, this likely comes from a read error. The V call is TRBV15, the J call TRBJ2-2; 8 bases line up with TRBD1. Germline trimming cut 0 bases from V and 4 bases from J; bases unmatched to any gene: 13. Per germline, CDR1 LNHNV and CDR2 YYDKDF (reference sequence). The CDR3 consists of 19 residues. CDR3 coding DNA: TGTGCCACCAGCAGAGATCCGAGTTTACAGGGGGTTCGCACCGGGGAGCTGTTTTAT. Its protein is CATSRDPSLQGVRTGELFY.

The chain carries TRBV14 and TRBJ2-3; TRBD1 matches 7 bases. CDR3 size: 17 residues. The V gene end was trimmed by 3 bases and the J gene end by 5 bases; junction bases not matched to a gene: 14. The germline V gene encodes CDR1 SGHDN and CDR2 FVKESK. CDR3 protein: CASSQGQGDRVIDTQYF. Here the CDR3 DNA reads TGTGCCAGCAGCCAGGGCCAAGGGGACAGAGTAATAGATACGCAGTATTTT.